This T cell receptor (beta chain) was identified during a study of human thymus T cells. The study's findings and limits: Thymic repertoires from unrelated individuals overlapped highly, related research reported. Repertoires from thymus and blood appeared to show biased V and J gene usage.

Only in-frame clones appear in the TCRdb table, and some are missing; sequencing was by immunoSEQ multiplex PCR. The repertoire holds 120,000 or so clones, with about 93% as singletons. V gave up 1 base and J gave up 8 bases, with 4 bases separating them. CDR1 LGHNA and CDR2 YSLEER come from the germline V gene. The CDR3 extends over 11 amino acids. During corrective heart surgery, resections were taken, and the thymus tissue came from them. Having corrective surgery for congenital heart defects, healthy Finnish infants were the ones who donated. With regard to this clone: Its target is unknown.

This receptor was taken from a boy younger than two with a congenital heart defect but otherwise immunologically healthy. The rearrangement links TRBV4-3 to TRBJ2-3; D call uncertain. Sequencing was performed on thymus tissue. The DNA of the CDR3 is TGCGCCAGCAGCCAAGGAGGTACGCAGTATTTT. Protein sequence: CASSQGGTQYF.